Shown below are 21 T cell receptor beta chains from a single sample sequenced in a study of human T cells and chemical hapten exposure. As for time point: pre-sensitization, week 0. Treatment here: therapeutic diphenylcyclopropenone sensitization with weekly scalp DPC. TCRdb re-analysed the RACE reads in MiXCR, keeping a single row per CDR3 protein. The data show approximately 80,000 distinct CDR3 sequences, about 15% seen once. Sample: whole blood, taken in connection with sensitization to the hapten diphenylcyclopropenone (DPC). Every receptor here comes from a woman between 45 and 65 years old with alopecia areata. Some clones in this sample may be carry-over from other donors' samples.

The chain recombines TRBV28 with TRBJ2-6; no firm D call. The V gene lost 3 bases and the J gene lost 4 bases, with 13 bases spanning the gap. The CDR3 runs 16 residues. Germline CDR1 and CDR2: MDHEN and SYDVKM. The CDR3 DNA follows: TGTGCCAGCAGTTTGATTGGTATTTCAGGGGCCAACGTCCTGACTTTC. It encodes CASSLIGISGANVLTF.

By proportion, this clonotype is medium-sized. The rearrangement joins TRBV5-1 to TRBJ2-3; 10 bases agree with TRBD1. V was pared by 4 bases and J by 4 bases, with 9 bases of the junction left unmatched. The CDR3 sequence is 16 residues long. Germline CDR1 SGHRS, CDR2 YFSETQ. The CDR3: CASSPIPDRGPDTQYF. CDR3 in DNA: TGCGCCAGCAGCCCAATTCCAGACAGGGGGCCAGATACGCAGTATTTT.

The chain is built from TRBV18 and TRBJ2-5; D is unresolved. CDR3 length: 15 amino acids. V lost 2 bases and J lost 4, with 14 bases in between. Germline CDR1 is KGHSH and CDR2 is LQKENI. The CDR3 nucleotides are TGTGCCAGCTCACCAGATCGGACCCCTCTAGAGACCCAGTACTTC. Residues: CASSPDRTPLETQYF.

This clonotype has more than one count but fewer than ten. J is TRBJ2-3 and V is TRBV7-2; 9 nucleotides align to TRBD2. J lost 1 base, V lost 5 bases, and 7 bases had no gene match. The germline V gene encodes CDR1 SGHTA and CDR2 FQGNSA. The length of the CDR3 is 16 residues. The CDR3 nucleotides read TGTGCCAGCAGCCCCCCCGGGACTAGCCGCACAGATACGCAGTATTTT. This sequence encodes CASSPPGTSRTDTQYF.

V is TRBV7-8 and J is TRBJ1-5, with unresolved D. The V gene lost 3 bases and the J gene lost 1 base, with 10 bases spanning the gap. CDR3 size: 15 residues. CDR1 SGHVS and CDR2 FQNEAQ come from the germline V gene. The CDR3 DNA reads TGTGCCAGCAGCTTGTTTGTCGGCAGCAATCAGCCCCAGCATTTT. It specifies CASSLFVGSNQPQHF.

The chain carries TRBV20-1 and TRBJ2-3; D call uncertain. This CDR3 spans 11 amino acids. V dropped 2 bases and J dropped 5 bases, with 5 bases sitting between them. The germline V gene encodes CDR1 DFQATT and CDR2 SNEGSKA (reference sequence). The CDR3 DNA follows: TGCAGTGCTAGATCCCTAGATACGCAGTATTTT. Translation gives CSARSLDTQYF.

V gene TRBV29-1 combines with J gene TRBJ1-1; D ambiguous. The CDR3 runs to 14 residues. Germline CDR1 is SQVTM and CDR2 is ANQGSEA. Trimming took off 0 bases at V and 4 bases at J, with 12 bases between the two ends. Here the CDR3 DNA reads TGCAGCGTTGAAGACGGAAGAGCGAGCACTGAAGCTTTCTTT. Protein: CSVEDGRASTEAFF.

The chain combines TRBV14 with TRBJ2-2, with TRBD1 matching over 7 bases. Germline-derived CDR1 and CDR2 are SGHDN and FVKESK. Unmatched junction bases numbered 2, after V lost 1 base and J lost 3 bases. This CDR3 spans 15 amino acids. The CDR3 DNA sequence: TGTGCCAGCAGCCAAGGACAGGGTCACACCGGGGAGCTGTTTTTT. Translated, it gives CASSQGQGHTGELFF.

V gene TRBV7-2 combines with J gene TRBJ1-1; TRBD1 is a possible D gene (5 bases). There are 14 residues in the CDR3. Germline assignment: CDR1 SGHTA and CDR2 FQGNSA. V lost 0 bases and J lost 4, with 9 bases in between. CDR3 loop: CASSLARQGTEAFF. The CDR3 DNA reads TGTGCCAGCAGCTTAGCGCGGCAGGGCACTGAAGCTTTCTTT.

The gene calls are TRBV20-1 and TRBJ2-4; 9 bases match TRBD1. The CDR3 contains 14 residues. Per the germline V gene, CDR1 is DFQATT and CDR2 is SNEGSKA (reference sequence). The V and J ends lost 7 bases and 4 bases, in that order; junction bases with no gene match: 8. This chain's CDR3 is CSVTRTGAKNIQYF. The CDR3, as DNA: TGCAGTGTTACAAGGACAGGGGCGAAAAACATTCAGTACTTC.

This clonotype was seen a single time. The rearrangement links TRBV20-1 to TRBJ2-1, with 7 bases that match TRBD2. Germline lookup yields CDR1 DFQATT and CDR2 SNEGSKA (reference sequence). The CDR3 is 15 amino acids. The V segment lost 6 bases and the J segment 0 bases; nucleotides outside the gene matches: 8. CDR3 DNA: TGCAGTGCACAAGCGGGGACGAGCTCCTACAATGAGCAGTTCTTC. It codes for CSAQAGTSSYNEQFF.

The chain links TRBV7-2 to TRBJ2-7; D is ambiguous. CDR1 SGHTA and CDR2 FQGNSA come from the germline V gene. V lost 2 bases and J lost 2, with 7 bases in between. CDR3 length: 13 amino acids. CDR3 residues: CASSLPQAYEQYF. The CDR3 region has the DNA TGTGCCAGCAGCTTACCCCAGGCCTACGAGCAGTACTTC.

The V call is TRBV12-3 or TRBV12-4, the J call TRBJ2-1; D remains unclear. The CDR3 sequence is 14 residues long. V was clipped by 3 bases and J by 0 bases, with 6 bases between them. This CDR3 reads CASSFTPSYNEQFF. The CDR3 DNA is TGTGCCAGCAGTTTTACCCCCTCCTACAATGAGCAGTTCTTC.

About this clonotype: A much larger clone sits a single nucleotide away, making a read error possible. The chain combines TRBV5-1 with TRBJ1-4, with D hard to call. CDR3 length: 14 residues. Germline V gene sequence: CDR1 SGHRS, CDR2 YFSETQ. The CDR3 is CARSLSGNNEKLFF. For the CDR3, the DNA is TGCGCCAGGAGCTTGTCAGGCAATAATGAAAAACTGTTTTTT.

The chain carries TRBV5-4 and TRBJ2-2; unclear D gene. This CDR3 spans 16 amino acids. CDR1 is SGHNT, CDR2 YYREEE, per germline (reference sequence). Trimming took off 1 base at V and 1 base at J, with 11 bases between the two ends. The CDR3 DNA follows: TGTGCCAGCAGCTTGTATAGTCTGGTGAACACCGGGGAGCTGTTTTTT. This translates into CASSLYSLVNTGELFF.

The V and J genes are TRBV7-6 and TRBJ1-1, with D unclear. CDR1 and CDR2 (germline): SGHVS, FNYEAQ. Trimming removed 1 base at V and 0 bases at J, with 6 bases between. The CDR3 is 14 amino acids. CDR3 in amino acids: CASSLEPLNTEAFF. The CDR3 nucleotides are TGTGCCAGCAGCTTAGAACCGCTGAACACTGAAGCTTTCTTT.

This clonotype was detected many times. In nucleotides, the CDR3 is TGCAGCGTTGATGTTCGGGGCAATGAGCAGTTCTTC. This sequence encodes CSVDVRGNEQFF. V is TRBV29-1 and J is TRBJ2-1, with D tentatively TRBD2 (5 bases). This CDR3 spans 12 amino acids. Trimming cost V 3 bases and J 6 bases, with 9 bases left between them. Germline CDR1 SQVTM, CDR2 ANQGSEA.

In this sample, this clonotype turned up a few times. CDR3 sequence: CASSQWRESTDTQYF. The CDR3 nucleotides read TGCGCCAGCAGCCAGTGGCGGGAGAGCACAGATACGCAGTATTTT. The V call is TRBV5-1, the J call TRBJ2-3; TRBD2 aligns across 7 bases. Per the germline V gene, CDR1 is SGHRS and CDR2 is YFSETQ. This CDR3 is 15 amino acids long. Unmatched junction bases numbered 5, after V lost 4 bases and J lost 0 bases.

The table lists this clonotype with many counts. V gene TRBV29-1 combines with J gene TRBJ1-1; unclear D gene. CDR1 and CDR2 from the germline V gene are SQVTM and ANQGSEA. The CDR3 extends over 11 amino acids. V lost 4 bases and J lost 5, with 8 bases in between. CDR3 region: CSVAPTTEAFF. In DNA, the CDR3 is TGCAGCGTTGCCCCTACGACTGAAGCTTTCTTT.

The V gene is TRBV29-1, the J gene TRBJ2-1; no firm D call. The ends were cut back, 7 bases at V and 5 bases at J, with 18 bases in the middle. CDR3 length: 14 amino acids. Germline assignment: CDR1 SQVTM and CDR2 ANQGSEA. The CDR3 nucleotides read TGCAGCGCCCCACATCGATGGGGTAACAATGAGCAGTTCTTC. It is translated as CSAPHRWGNNEQFF.

CDR3 protein: CASSHMTSGFYEQYF. CDR3 bases: TGCGCCAGCAGCCACATGACTAGTGGTTTCTACGAGCAGTACTTC. The rearrangement joins TRBV4-1 to TRBJ2-7; maybe TRBD2 (6 bases). V was cut by 3 bases and J by 3 bases, with 15 bases left in between. CDR1 is MGHRA, CDR2 YSYEKL, per germline. The CDR3 has 15 amino acids.